This T cell receptor (beta chain) was documented in a study of cytomegalovirus exposure and HLA in healthy donors (TCRdb year 2017). Study-wide context: In an earlier analysis of around 540 of the donors, under 300 Gb of sequence data and 90 million to 120 million unique TCR beta sequences from about 179 million T cells were reported. An early release covering 550 to 650 HLA-typed donors comprised about 300 gigabases of sequencing data and tens of millions of unique TCR sequences. Among the roughly 410 genotyped donors, around 81% belonged to the genetic ancestry cluster associated with self-reported Caucasian donors. The aim of the study was to test whether cataloging public T cell receptors could identify signatures of past pathogen exposure. The study profiled the T cell repertoires of 550 to 700 subjects by immunosequencing and related them to cytomegalovirus serostatus. A separate validation cohort of 100 to 150 different subjects was used in addition to the 666-subject first cohort. The study combined high-throughput TCR immunosequencing, statistical association of individual TCRs with disease status, and machine learning to predict cytomegalovirus infection status. In a later analysis, previously published TCR beta repertoires from 666 donors were re-analyzed and high-resolution HLA genotyping was added so that TCR occurrence patterns could be studied. Rather than using new phenotypic data, the later analysis identified candidate immune exposures from TCR beta sequences and from how often those sequences occurred across donors. An earlier analysis of several hundred of the donors applied high-throughput TCR beta sequencing to assess whether each TCR beta V gene segment acted as functional or pseudogenic. Donor age, sex, ethnicity and CMV serostatus were compiled together with the repertoire data. In a later genetic analysis, genome-wide SNP genotypes for about three fifths of the roughly 670 donors were used, and that subset was treated as a discovery cohort. All discovery cohort repertoires had been generated on a single sequencing platform. HLA typing included class I and class II loci at four-digit resolution. The number of typed donors differed by locus: roughly 620-630 for A, B, C, DRB1 and DQB1; 500 to 550 for DQA1; 606 for DPA1; and 400 to 480 for DPB1. About five DR-DQ haplotypes were handled as single units for association and clustering, since linkage in the cohort was strong. Among 300 to 500 genotyped donors of the cohort, an average of about 220,000 unique TCR beta nucleotide sequences was sequenced per donor, of which 15% to 20% were non-productive. Broader findings and caveats from the paper: A further reported finding was that TCR beta sequences accurately predicted the HLA-A and HLA-B alleles for most subjects in the first cohort. Linkage disequilibrium might explain the correlated functional status among segregating V segments, but an unknown experimental factor could not be excluded. In this cohort, only TCR beta chains were sequenced, and detectable features were limited by the absence of alpha or paired-chain data. Assigning TCR associations to individual alleles was difficult when HLA alleles, especially DR and DQ, strongly co-occurred. Sequencing depth was assumed to be roughly uniform across donors in the presence/absence analyses, though that assumption may not hold. Because counts were too low, 15 or so rarely observed V segments, including chromosome 9 orphons, were excluded from the earlier analysis of 587 of the donors. According to a later analysis, parvovirus B19, influenza, CMV and Epstein-Barr virus appeared linked to several top co-occurrence clusters. According to the authors, the approach could potentially be generalized to other disease states and immunological phenotypes. Because the 87-base-pair reads could not distinguish some IMGT-functional V segments, including TRBV6-2 and TRBV6-3, those segments were excluded. An earlier analysis of approximately 590 of the donors showed that most TCR beta V segments appeared in productive rearrangements either about 90% or about 30% of the time, which broadly matched IMGT annotations. According to a later analysis, TCR association rates differed among HLA loci, with DRB1 alleles showing the most associated TCRs and HLA-C alleles showing the fewest. At a false discovery rate of 0.05, a later analysis linked around 15,000 TCR beta sequences to specific HLA alleles. CMV serostatus was the only immune exposure information available for the cohort. Most TCR sequences were observed very rarely across donors, whereas some public TCRs were present in many individuals. The classifier was reported to diagnose cytomegalovirus status with high specificity and sensitivity in both the original cohort and the validation cohort. In a later analysis, HLA-associated TCR beta chains were found to be more clonally expanded and to have lower generation probabilities than equally common non-associated chains. In vitro tests confirmed that a few of the cytomegalovirus-associated TCR beta chains recognize cytomegalovirus antigens. A later genetic analysis reported fewer N-insertions in productive TCRs among donors in an Asian-associated ancestry cluster than the approximately 670-donor mean. A cluster of highly shared sequence variants was judged likely to represent a technical artifact of the sequencing pipeline. In the study, some 160 TCR beta chains were listed as associated with cytomegalovirus. Most CMV-associated TCR beta chains appeared to be HLA-restricted in a later analysis, and the HLA associations seemed to be driven largely by CMV exposure. V-gene and J-gene trimming of TCR beta chains was associated with a missense DCLRE1C variant in a later genetic analysis, and the association was replicated in an independent cohort. Because HLA typing was unavailable for some donors at each locus, only the typed subset was used in association tests.

The library relied on the immunoSEQ multiplex PCR assay. For the multiplex PCR, a mixture combining 60 forward primers for TCR Vbeta segments and 13 reverse primers for TCR Jbeta segments was used. The CDR3 region of rearranged TCR beta genes was amplified from genomic DNA by a multiplex PCR assay. The amplified TCR beta libraries were sequenced on the Illumina HiSeq System as 87-base-pair reads. The original methods were these. A later analysis tallied around 80 million unique TCR beta chains across the 666 repertoires, and approximately 9.9 million of those chains were shared by two or more donors. To remove PCR and sequencing errors, raw reads were error-corrected and collapsed into unique sequences using a nearest-neighbor algorithm that merged closely related sequences. V, D and J gene segments were assigned by aligning CDR3 sequences to IMGT reference sequences. For a sequence to be retained, a match of at least six nucleotides was required to both a V gene segment and a J gene segment. A rearrangement was called productive if the CDR3 had no stop codons and remained in frame with V and J, and every other rearrangement was called non-productive. Following IMGT convention, CDR3 was defined as the stretch from the second conserved V-encoded cysteine up to the conserved J-encoded phenylalanine. The earlier analysis of around 640 of the donors excluded sequences that lacked an unambiguous match to a single V gene segment. In an earlier analysis of 450 to 700 of the donors, V segments were called functional above 56.7% productive rearrangements and were called segregating when the between-donor standard deviation exceeded 5%. A statistical classification framework was developed to diagnose cytomegalovirus status using the catalog of TCR beta chain sequences. In a later analysis, V and J genes were assigned by comparing TCR nucleotide sequences against IMGT/GENE-DB human TR gene sequences. A later analysis assigned CDR3 sequences and most-parsimonious VDJ recombination scenarios with the TCRdist pipeline. A later analysis defined each TCR beta chain by its CDR3 amino acid sequence plus V-gene family, and excluded reads lacking a unique V-gene family. A later analysis removed 550 to 650 highly shared, low-generation-probability nucleotide sequences to deal with suspected cross-contamination and a sequencing artifact. In a later analysis, a clonal expansion index was calculated for each public chain from normalized within-repertoire ranks of inferred template counts. In a later analysis, generation probabilities were computed using a VDJ recombination model fitted to out-of-frame rearrangements, and the results were checked against IGoR. In a later analysis, TCR-TCR, TCR-HLA and TCR-CMV co-occurrence was scored with hypergeometric tests, and a repertoire-size bias correction was applied to TCR pairs. In a later analysis, false discovery rates were estimated by permuting HLA or CMV assignments 20 times. A later analysis grouped co-occurring TCRs with DBSCAN, adding TCRdist sequence similarity when clustering within HLA-allele-positive subsets. For co-occurrence clustering, repertoires with fewer than 30,000 or more than 120,000 public chains were excluded, along with about five repertoires with anomalous nucleotide sharing. The table comes from immuneACCESS by way of TCRdb, which keeps in-frame sequences with V and J called. Part of the clones is missing from these tables; in studies checked, under half for an unresolved V gene and the rest for unknown reasons. V and J calls and clone size are copied from that table; D and trimming were computed from the DNA. The sample table holds 150,000 to 200,000 clones, of which roughly 73% were seen once. The leading ten clones occupy less than 2% of the sample.

V is shortened by 4 bases, J by 13 bases, and the region joining them spans 19 bases. The germline V gene yields MNHNS for CDR1 and SASEGT for CDR2. Spanning cysteine to phenylalanine, the CDR3 consists of 14 amino acids. Just the 42-base CDR3 DNA is kept, in frame starting at base 1. The cohort was made up of about 610 healthy bone marrow donors. At the time of sampling, every cohort member was nominally healthy, though immune exposures that went unrecorded were likely present. The donor tested CMV seronegative, placing the donor among the 350 or so seronegative members of the cohort. Each donor provided a peripheral blood sample, and peripheral blood mononuclear cells were used for TCR beta sequencing. The Qiagen DNeasy Blood Extraction Kit was used to extract genomic DNA from the blood cell samples. In regard to this clone: Its antigen specificity is not known. It has no much larger one-base neighbor in the sample; base qualities were not kept.

The chain joins TRBV6-1 to TRBJ2-2, and TRBD1 may be the D gene, going by 7 matching bases. The source is a woman aged 30 to 39 in good health and CMV-seronegative. Specimen: PBMCs. CDR3 region: CASSGLEGATGLFF. The DNA sequence is TGTGCCAGCAGTGGACTAGAGGGGGCGACGGGGCTGTTTTTT.